This T cell receptor beta chain was profiled in a study of CD8+CD57+ T cells in acquired aplastic anemia. To note about this clonotype: Antigen specificity is unknown.

This CDR3 spans 17 amino acids. Trimming left V 6 bases short and J 1 base short, with 21 bases between. Germline V gene lookup returns CDR1 SNHLY and CDR2 FYNNEI. Findings and caveats of the study: Controls did not differ significantly from patients in CD8+ Simpson's diversity. Roughly 29 was the count of CD8+ CDR3 sequences that patients shared with controls.

Researchers used genomic DNA as the template to profile TCR beta VDJ and CDR3. Each CDR3 protein is one row after TCRdb ran MiXCR on the reads. The table shows more than 250,000 distinct CDR3 sequences, with approximately 79% occurring only once. The patients chosen for sequencing had shown expansion of CD8+CD57+ cells (detected by flow cytometry). The sequence was collected from a human donor with aplastic anemia. This chain joins TRBV2 and TRBJ1-1; D unclear. Sequences were obtained from sorted CD4+, CD8+, or CD8+CD57+ T cells (not recorded which) from PBMCs. CDR3 sequence (DNA): TGTGCCAGCAGCGTAGAGGGCTATCACCTGCAGAACACTGAAGCTTTCTTT. Residues: CASSVEGYHLQNTEAFF.